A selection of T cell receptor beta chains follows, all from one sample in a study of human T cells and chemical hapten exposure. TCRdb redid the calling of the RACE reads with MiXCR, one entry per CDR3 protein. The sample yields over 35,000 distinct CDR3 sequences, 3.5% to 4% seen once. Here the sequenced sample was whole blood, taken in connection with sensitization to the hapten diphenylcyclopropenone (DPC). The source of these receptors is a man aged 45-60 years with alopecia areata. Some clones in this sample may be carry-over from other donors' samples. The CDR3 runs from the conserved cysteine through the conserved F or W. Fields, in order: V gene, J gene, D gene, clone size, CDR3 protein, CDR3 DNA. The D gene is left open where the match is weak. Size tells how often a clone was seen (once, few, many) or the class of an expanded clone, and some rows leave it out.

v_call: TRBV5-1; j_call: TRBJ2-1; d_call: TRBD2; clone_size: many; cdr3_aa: CASSNRLAGYNEQFF; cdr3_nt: TGCGCCAGCAGCAACCGACTAGCGGGGTACAATGAGCAGTTCTTC
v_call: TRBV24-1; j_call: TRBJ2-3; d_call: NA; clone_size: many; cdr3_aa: CATRGQATDTQYF; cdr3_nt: TGTGCCACCAGGGGACAAGCTACAGATACGCAGTATTTT
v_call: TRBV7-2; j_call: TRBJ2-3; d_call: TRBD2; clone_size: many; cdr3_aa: CASSLVTAGGPARSNTQYF; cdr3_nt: TGTGCCAGCAGCTTAGTGACAGCGGGAGGGCCAGCTAGAAGTAATACGCAGTATTTT
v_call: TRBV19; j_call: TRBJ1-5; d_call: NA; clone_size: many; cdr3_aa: CASSITVRQPQHF; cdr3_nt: TGTGCCAGTAGTATAACGGTTCGGCAGCCCCAGCATTTT
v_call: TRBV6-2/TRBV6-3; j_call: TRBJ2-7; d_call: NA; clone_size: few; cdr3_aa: CASSYYSGRHEQYF; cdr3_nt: TGTGCCAGCAGTTACTATTCGGGGCGGCACGAGCAGTACTTC
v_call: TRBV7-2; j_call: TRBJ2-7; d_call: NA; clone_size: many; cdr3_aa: CASSLVGTQYEQYF; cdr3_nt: TGTGCCAGCAGCTTAGTTGGGACACAGTACGAGCAGTACTTC
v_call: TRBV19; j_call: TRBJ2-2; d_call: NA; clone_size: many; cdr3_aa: CASLKHNSGNTGELFF; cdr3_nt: TGTGCCAGTCTTAAGCACAATAGCGGCAACACCGGGGAGCTGTTTTTT
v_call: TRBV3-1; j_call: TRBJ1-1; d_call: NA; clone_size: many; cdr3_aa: CASSQVGAGSEAFF; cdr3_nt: TGTGCCAGCAGCCAAGTGGGGGCTGGGAGTGAAGCTTTCTTT
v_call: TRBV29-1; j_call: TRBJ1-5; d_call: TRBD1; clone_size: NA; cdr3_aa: CSVVGTGGNQPQHF; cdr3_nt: TGCAGCGTTGTTGGGACAGGGGGCAACCAGCCCCAGCATTTT
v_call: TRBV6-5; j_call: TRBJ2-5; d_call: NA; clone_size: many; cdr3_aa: CASSRRVVQETQYF; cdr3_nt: TGTGCCAGCAGCCGCCGTGTAGTACAAGAGACCCAGTACTTC
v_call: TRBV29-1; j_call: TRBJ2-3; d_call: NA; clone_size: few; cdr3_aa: CSVEYRSVEDTQYF; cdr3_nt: TGCAGCGTTGAATACAGGAGCGTCGAAGATACGCAGTATTTT
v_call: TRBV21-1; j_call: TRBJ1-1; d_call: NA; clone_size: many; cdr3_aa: CASSKNKGEAFF; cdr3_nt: TGTGCCAGCAGCAAAAACAAGGGAGAAGCTTTCTTT
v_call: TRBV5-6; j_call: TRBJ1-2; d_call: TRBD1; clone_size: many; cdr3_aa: CASSSLLGQGYGYTF; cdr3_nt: TGTGCCAGCAGCTCTCTATTGGGACAGGGCTATGGCTACACCTTC
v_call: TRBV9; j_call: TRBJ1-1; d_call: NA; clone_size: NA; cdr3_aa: CASSPRGAGNEAFF; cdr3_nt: TGTGCCAGCAGCCCTCGAGGGGCTGGGAATGAAGCTTTCTTT
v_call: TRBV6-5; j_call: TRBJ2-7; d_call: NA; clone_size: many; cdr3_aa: CASSYSNERSYEQYF; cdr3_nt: TGTGCCAGCAGTTACTCGAACGAGCGGAGCTACGAGCAGTACTTC
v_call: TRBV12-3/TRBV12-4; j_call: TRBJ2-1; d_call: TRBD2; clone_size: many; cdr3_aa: CASNLLAGANNEQFF; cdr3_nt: TGTGCCAGCAACTTACTAGCGGGAGCTAACAATGAGCAGTTCTTC
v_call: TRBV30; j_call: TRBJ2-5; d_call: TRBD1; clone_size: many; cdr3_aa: CAWSVGGGTQYF; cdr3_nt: TGTGCCTGGAGTGTAGGGGGCGGGACCCAGTACTTC
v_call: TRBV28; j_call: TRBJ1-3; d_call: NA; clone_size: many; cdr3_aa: CASIGPGSGNTIYF; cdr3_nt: TGTGCCAGCATTGGACCCGGCTCTGGAAACACCATATATTTT
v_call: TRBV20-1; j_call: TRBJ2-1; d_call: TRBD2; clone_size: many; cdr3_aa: CSARPSGRGTYNEQFF; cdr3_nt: TGCAGTGCTAGACCTAGCGGGAGGGGAACCTACAATGAGCAGTTCTTC
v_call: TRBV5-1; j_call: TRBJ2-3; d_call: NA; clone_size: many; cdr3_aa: CASSSGGTDTQYF; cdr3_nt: TGCGCCAGCAGCTCCGGGGGTACAGATACGCAGTATTTT